The 2 T cell receptor beta chains presented below share a single source sample, sequenced in a study of blood T cell repertoires in COVID-19 (dated by TCRdb to 2018 to 2021). The method was the immunoSEQ multiplex PCR assay. The clones in this table, taken by TCRdb from immuneACCESS, are in-frame only. Not every clone is retained; where verified, under half of the shortfall comes from an unresolved V gene, and the cause of the rest is unknown. This sample comprises 100,000 to 150,000 clones, about 85% of them detected only once. Roughly 6.7% of the sample is taken by the ten largest. Sequencing was carried out using peripheral blood. The receptor source for this set is a man at least 80 years old with active or convalescent COVID-19.

The rearrangement links TRBV5-6 to TRBJ2-3; D is uncertain. Germline V CDR1 and CDR2: SGHDT, YYEEEE. The CDR3 is 14 amino acids. Trimming removed 0 bases at V and 0 bases at J, with 5 bases between. The CDR3 protein is CASSLGASTDTQYF. The CDR3 DNA reads TGTGCCAGCAGCTTGGGGGCCAGCACAGATACGCAGTATTTT.

The V gene is TRBV24-1, the J gene TRBJ2-3; 8 positions agree with TRBD1. Trimming at V came to 4 bases and at J to 2 bases, leaving 7 bases not matched to a gene. The CDR3 is 16 residues long. Germline values: CDR1 KGHDR, CDR2 SFDVKD. The CDR3 bases are TGTGCCACCAGTGACCCAGTGGACAGGGACACAGATACGCAGTATTTT. Translation gives CATSDPVDRDTDTQYF.